What follows are 10 T cell receptor beta chains derived from one specimen sequenced in a study of blood T cell repertoires in COVID-19. Assay used: immunoSEQ multiplex PCR; TCRdb lists only in-frame clones, some missing. The table shows about 400,000 clones, with 87% occurring only once. Sequencing was performed on PBMCs or T cells enriched from blood (not recorded which). These TCRs come from a woman in her thirties who had recovered from COVID-19.

This clone has just a few counts. The chain uses TRBV2 and TRBJ2-3; D is possibly TRBD2 (7 bases). The V end was cut by 7 bases, the J end by 4 bases, with 18 bases between. Germline values: CDR1 SNHLY, CDR2 FYNNEI. CDR3 length: 15 residues. The CDR3 DNA is TGTGCCAGCATCTATGGGGGGGGCTGGGCAGATACGCAGTATTTT. Translated: CASIYGGGWADTQYF.

In this sample, this clone turned up a few times. This chain connects TRBV4-1 to TRBJ1-2, with D perhaps matching TRBD1 (5 bases). V lost 3 bases to trimming and J lost 0 bases, with 11 bases between them. CDR1 is MGHRA, CDR2 YSYEKL, per germline. CDR3 length: 15 residues. The CDR3 coding sequence is TGCGCCAGCAGCCAGGGGGAGGGTACTAACTATGGCTACACCTTC. Protein: CASSQGEGTNYGYTF.

This clone was recorded once. The genes are TRBV24-1 and TRBJ2-3, with 8 bases identical to TRBD2. V lost 4 bases, J lost 3 bases, and 11 bases stayed unmatched. This CDR3 comprises 17 residues. Germline CDR1 reads KGHDR; CDR2 reads SFDVKD. CDR3 loop: CATSDQTEREGTDTQYF. DNA for the CDR3: TGTGCCACCAGTGACCAGACCGAACGGGAGGGTACAGATACGCAGTATTTT.

The rearrangement uses TRBV19 and TRBJ2-1; 7 bases align to TRBD2. The CDR3 covers 14 residues. CDR1 and CDR2 (germline): LNHDA, SQIVND (reference sequence). V lost 5 bases, J lost 4 bases, and 5 bases stayed unmatched. Here the CDR3 DNA reads TGTGCCAGTAGTCGTGCTAGCGGTTACAATGAGCAGTTCTTC. Residues: CASSRASGYNEQFF.

The gene calls are TRBV16 and TRBJ1-4; D gene ambiguous. V lost 0 bases and J lost 7, with 9 bases in between. Germline CDR1 and CDR2: KGHSY and FQNENV. CDR3 size: 14 residues. In DNA, the CDR3 is TGTGCCAGCAGCCAATCTTCCCCTCTTGAAAAACTGTTTTTT. It is translated as CASSQSSPLEKLFF.

The chain is built from TRBV29-1 and TRBJ2-1, with D possibly matching TRBD1 (6 bases). This CDR3 spans 15 amino acids. Germline values: CDR1 SQVTM, CDR2 ANQGSEA. The V and J ends lost 6 bases and 0 bases respectively, with 15 bases between them. In DNA form, the CDR3 reads TGCAGCGTGGACGACAGGCGTAGCTCCTACAATGAGCAGTTCTTC. This codes for CSVDDRRSSYNEQFF.

V usage is TRBV18 and J usage is TRBJ2-7; maybe TRBD2 (5 bases). V lost 3 bases and J 3 bases, leaving 6 bases between the germline ends. CDR1 and CDR2 from the germline V gene are KGHSH and LQKENI. This CDR3 contains 12 residues. This CDR3 is CASSPDYYEQYF. The DNA of the CDR3 is TGTGCCAGCTCACCCGACTACTACGAGCAGTACTTC.

The chain uses TRBV5-4 and TRBJ1-2, with 9 bases that match TRBD1. This CDR3 is built from 15 residues. CDR1 is SGHNT and CDR2 is YYREEE in the germline V gene (reference sequence). J lost 5 bases, V lost 4 bases, and 9 bases had no gene match. The CDR3 nucleotides read TGTGCCAGCAGCCCGGAACTACAGGGGGCTTATGGCTACACCTTC. It codes for CASSPELQGAYGYTF.

The rearrangement joins TRBV11-2 to TRBJ1-5, with 9 bases matching TRBD1. V lost 3 bases and J lost 7; bases outside the gene matches: 1. Germline V CDR1 and CDR2: SGHAT, FQNNGV. The CDR3 has 13 residues. The CDR3 coding sequence is TGTGCCAGCAGCTTCGACAGGGGGCAGCCCCAGCATTTT. Its protein product is CASSFDRGQPQHF.

The chain has TRBV11-1 and TRBJ1-5; D ambiguous. V lost 1 base and J lost 6, with 7 bases in between. The CDR3 covers 13 residues. The germline V gene has CDR1 SGHAT and CDR2 FQDESV (reference sequence). CDR3 residues: CASSLDRFQPQHF. In nucleotides, the CDR3 is TGTGCCAGCAGCTTAGATCGGTTTCAGCCCCAGCATTTT.